Below are 20 T cell receptor beta chains sequenced from a single sample in a study of T cells in Graves' hyperthyroidism and ophthalmopathy (dated by TCRdb to the late 2010s). Libraries came from multiplex PCR. The sequencer listed for this sample is Illumina HiSeq 2000. Amplification of TCR beta CDR3 regions was carried out from RNA transcripts. The TCR CDR3 was subjected to a first round of RT-PCR using the HTBI primer set and the Qiagen OneStep RT-PCR kit. The public reads were reprocessed in TCRdb via fastp at Q25 and MiXCR, keeping in-frame beta chains. Merged by CDR3 protein, the rows form single entries marked with the most common genes and DNA. The sample contains about 640,000 distinct CDR3 sequences, roughly 15% of them found a single time. The ten largest clonotypes hold approximately 12% of the sample. The specimen sequenced was blood. These receptors all come from a woman in her forties or fifties with Graves' ophthalmopathy.

The J gene is TRBJ2-6, the V gene TRBV6-2 or TRBV6-3, with 12 bases identical to TRBD1. CDR1 is MNHEY and CDR2 is SVGEGT in the germline V gene. The CDR3 contains 22 residues. Trimming cost V 2 bases and J 0 bases; bases outside gene matches: 14. CDR3 in DNA: TGTGCCAGCAGTTACAGTTACGGGACAGGGGGCCCCGGGAGCTCTGGGGCCAACGTCCTGACTTTC. Protein: CASSYSYGTGGPGSSGANVLTF.

This clonotype was counted ten times or more. The gene calls are TRBV28 and TRBJ1-5, with 8 positions matching TRBD1. CDR3 length: 13 amino acids. The germline gives CDR1 MDHEN, CDR2 SYDVKM. The V and J ends lost 5 bases and 6 bases, in that order; junction bases with no gene match: 3. For the CDR3, the DNA is TGTGCCAGCAGTCAGGACAGGGTTCAGCCCCAGCATTTT. Protein sequence: CASSQDRVQPQHF. The whole variable domain, remainder taken from reference TRBV28 and TRBJ1-5, is DVKVTQSSRYLVKRTGEKVFLECVQDMDHENMFWYRQDPGLGLRLIYFSYDVKMKEKGDIPEGYSVSREKKERFSLILESASTNQTSMYLCASSQDRVQPQHFGDGTRLSIL.

The chain employs TRBV5-1 and TRBJ1-5; D perhaps matches TRBD1 (5 bases). Trimming left V 7 bases short and J 2 bases short, with 13 bases between. The germline V gene has CDR1 SGHRS and CDR2 YFSETQ. This CDR3 is built from 14 residues. CDR3 residues: CASSQGSGNQPQHF. In DNA, the CDR3 is TGCGCCAGCTCCCAGGGAAGCGGCAATCAGCCCCAGCATTTT. Drawing the rest from reference TRBV5-1 and TRBJ1-5, the complete variable domain is KAGVTQTPRYLIKTRGQQVTLSCSPISGHRSVSWYQQTPGQGLQFLFEYFSETQRNKGNFPGRFSGRQFSNSRSEMNVSTLELGDSALYLCASSQGSGNQPQHFGDGTRLSIL.

This clonotype occurred a few times. This chain joins TRBV6-6 and TRBJ1-1, with D possibly TRBD1 on 6 matching bases. The V gene lost 2 bases and the J gene lost 1 base, with 11 bases spanning the gap. The CDR3 is 15 amino acids. CDR1 is MNHNY, CDR2 SVGAGI, per germline (reference sequence). This CDR3 is CASSYRGSSNTEAFF. The CDR3 DNA follows: TGTGCCAGCAGTTACAGGGGGAGTTCGAACACTGAAGCTTTCTTT.

The sample holds a few counts of this clonotype. The chain joins TRBV6-5 to TRBJ1-3, with 8 bases aligning to TRBD1. With V trimmed by 2 bases and J by 4 bases, 4 bases remained unmatched. Germline V lookup: CDR1 MNHEY, CDR2 SVGAGI. The CDR3 is 15 residues long. The chain's CDR3 is CASSYGQGEGNTIYF. The CDR3 DNA reads TGTGCCAGCAGTTACGGACAGGGCGAAGGAAACACCATATATTTT.

The chain has TRBV14 and TRBJ1-2; D unresolved. Trimming took 4 bases from V and 2 from J, leaving 11 bases between them. This CDR3 region has 14 residues. Germline-derived CDR1 and CDR2 are SGHDN and FVKESK. CDR3 DNA sequence: TGTGCCAGCAGCCCAAACCGGGAGAACTATGGCTACACCTTC. Translating gives CASSPNRENYGYTF.

In its sample, this clonotype was seen once. A much larger clone differs from this one at a single base, so this may be a read error. The V gene is TRBV10-3, the J gene TRBJ2-7; D uncertain. The germline V gene has CDR1 ENHRY and CDR2 SYGVKD. CDR3 length equals 11 residues. V lost 4 bases to trimming and J lost 4 bases, with 5 bases between them. The CDR3 nucleotides read TGTGCCATCAGTGCTGGGTACGAGCAGTACTTC. Its translation is CAISAGYEQYF.

In its sample, this clonotype was seen many times. V and J are TRBV20-1 and TRBJ1-1, with D uncertain. V dropped 1 base and J dropped 6 bases, with 9 bases sitting between them. Germline V gene data show CDR1 as DFQATT and CDR2 as SNEGSKA (reference sequence). The CDR3 is 12 residues long. The CDR3 coding sequence is TGCAGTGCTAGAGGGAGATGGGCTGAAGCTTTCTTT. Translating gives CSARGRWAEAFF.

This clonotype was recorded at least ten times. The chain carries TRBV12-3 or TRBV12-4 and TRBJ2-4, with D tentatively TRBD1 or TRBD2 (6 bases each). The CDR3 consists of 15 residues. Between the trimmed V and J ends, which lost 5 bases and 3 bases, there was a span of 14 bases. The CDR3 spells CASSPRGTHKNIQYF. The DNA of the CDR3 is TGTGCCAGCAGTCCTAGGGGGACTCACAAAAACATTCAGTACTTC.

This clonotype was observed a handful of times. The chain uses TRBV5-1 and TRBJ1-1, with TRBD1 matching over 7 bases. CDR3 length: 14 amino acids. Germline CDR1 and CDR2: SGHRS and YFSETQ. V lost 4 bases to trimming and J lost 2 bases; unmatched junction nucleotides: 5. The DNA of the CDR3 is TGCGCCAGCAGCCAGGACAGGCCCAACACTGAAGCTTTCTTT. Amino acids: CASSQDRPNTEAFF.

The chain combines TRBV6-1 with TRBJ2-7; D perhaps matches TRBD1 (6 bases). Trimming removed 5 bases from V and 2 bases from J, with 16 bases in between. This CDR3 has 15 amino acids. CDR1 is MNHNS and CDR2 is SASEGT in the germline V gene. Here the CDR3 DNA reads TGTGCCAGCAGTACCCCGAGGGACATAACCTACGAGCAGTACTTC. Translating it yields CASSTPRDITYEQYF.

This clonotype was seen more than once but under ten times. The chain has TRBV10-3 and TRBJ2-3; D gene unclear. The germline gives CDR1 ENHRY, CDR2 SYGVKD. The CDR3 covers 16 residues. Trimming removed 3 bases at V and 2 bases at J, with 15 bases between. CDR3 in amino acids: CAISEFSGLNTDTQYF. CDR3 nucleotides: TGTGCCATCAGTGAATTTTCTGGGTTGAACACAGATACGCAGTATTTT.

This clonotype was picked up a small number of times. This sequence joins TRBV7-2 and TRBJ1-3; D perhaps matches TRBD1 (5 bases). This CDR3 has 17 residues. Between the trimmed V and J ends, which lost 1 base and 0 bases, there was a span of 13 bases. Germline-derived CDR1 and CDR2 are SGHTA and FQGNSA. The chain's CDR3 is CASSLEVGLLSGNTIYF. The CDR3 DNA follows: TGTGCCAGCAGCTTAGAGGTGGGGCTCCTCTCTGGAAACACCATATATTTT.

The chain recombines TRBV4-2 with TRBJ2-7, with 10 bases matching TRBD2. Per the germline V gene, CDR1 is LGHNA and CDR2 is YNFKEQ. V lost 3 bases and J lost 3; bases outside the gene matches: 8. CDR3 length: 16 amino acids. The CDR3 region is CASSHISSGSHYEQYF. The DNA for the CDR3 is TGTGCCAGCAGCCACATCTCTAGCGGGAGTCACTACGAGCAGTACTTC.

This clonotype was picked up many times. This chain links TRBV27 with TRBJ2-7; D is perhaps TRBD1 or TRBD2 (5 bases each). CDR1 and CDR2 (germline): MNHEY, SMNVEV (reference sequence). V lost 5 bases to trimming and J lost 1 base, with 12 bases between them. CDR3 length: 14 residues. The CDR3 loop reads CASSPGTLSYEQYF. CDR3 DNA: TGTGCCAGCAGTCCGGGGACGTTATCCTACGAGCAGTACTTC.

The table lists this clonotype with many counts. The V call is TRBV20-1, the J call TRBJ2-3, with 8 nucleotides matching TRBD2. J was trimmed by 2 bases and V by 3 bases; bases with no gene match: 7. The CDR3 has 15 amino acids. CDR1 DFQATT and CDR2 SNEGSKA come from the germline V gene (reference sequence). CDR3 sequence reads: CSASGRASNTDTQYF. The CDR3, as DNA: TGCAGTGCTAGCGGGAGGGCCTCTAACACAGATACGCAGTATTTT.

The table lists this clonotype with many counts. The rearrangement joins TRBV28 to TRBJ2-5; D unresolved. Germline CDR1 MDHEN, CDR2 SYDVKM. Trimming cost V 2 bases and J 0 bases, with 10 bases left between them. The CDR3 loop spans 15 amino acids. CDR3 protein: CASSLGVRYQETQYF. The CDR3 nucleotides are TGTGCCAGCAGTTTAGGTGTCAGGTACCAAGAGACCCAGTACTTC.

This clonotype was seen at least ten times. The rearrangement links TRBV7-2 to TRBJ1-5; D gene unclear. The V and J ends lost 3 bases and 7 bases respectively, with 10 bases between them. This CDR3 is built from 13 residues. Germline CDR1 reads SGHTA; CDR2 reads FQGNSA. The CDR3 region has the DNA TGTGCCAGCAGCTTTTCTGGGGAACAGCCCCAGCATTTT. Encoded protein: CASSFSGEQPQHF. Looking up the rest from reference TRBV7-2 and TRBJ1-5 gives the full variable domain: GAGVSQSPSNKVTEKGKDVELRCDPISGHTALYWYRQSLGQGLEFLIYFQGNSAPDKSGLPSDRFSAERTGGSVSTLTIQRTQQEDSAVYLCASSFSGEQPQHFGDGTRLSIL.

This clonotype was seen many times. This chain links TRBV10-3 with TRBJ1-1; tentatively, D is TRBD1 (5 bases). With 4 bases removed from V and 4 bases from J, the gap between germline ends came to 13 bases. This CDR3 comprises 14 residues. The V gene's germline CDR1 is ENHRY and CDR2 SYGVKD. The CDR3 DNA sequence: TGTGCCATCAGTGTAATAGGGGCGCCCACTGAAGCTTTCTTT. Translation: CAISVIGAPTEAFF.

This clonotype has at least ten counts. This rearrangement joins TRBV12-3 or TRBV12-4 to TRBJ2-5; TRBD2 is a possible D gene (6 bases). The CDR3 spans 13 residues. The V end was cut by 0 bases, the J end by 10 bases, with 12 bases between. The CDR3 is CASSLAQLALQYF. Written as DNA, the CDR3 is TGTGCCAGCAGTTTAGCCCAACTAGCCCTCCAGTACTTC.